A selection of T cell receptor beta chains follows, all from one sample in a study of blood T cell repertoires in COVID-19. Measured with immunoSEQ multiplex PCR; TCRdb has only the in-frame clones, and not every one. Here the sample spans fewer than 30,000 clones, approximately 92% being singletons. The sequenced sample was peripheral blood. Receptor source: a human donor in a cohort sampled during active COVID-19. The CDR3 runs from the conserved cysteine through the conserved F or W. A D gene is named only where the DNA matches it firmly. Part of the rows lack a size; the others show once, few, many or a class for expanded clones.

d_gene | abundance | j_gene | v_gene | CDR3aa | CDR3nt
NA | NA | TRBJ2-4 | TRBV4-1 | CASSQGRTRGAKNIQYF | TGCGCCAGCAGCCAAGGGAGGACCAGAGGAGCCAAAAACATTCAGTACTTC
TRBD2 | NA | TRBJ2-1 | TRBV6-5 | CASIVVAGGPGEQFF | TGTGCCAGCATCGTAGTAGCGGGGGGGCCGGGTGAGCAGTTCTTC
TRBD1 | NA | TRBJ1-2 | TRBV9 | CASSGGTGYGYTF | TGTGCCAGCAGCGGGGGGACAGGGTATGGCTACACCTTC
TRBD1 | NA | TRBJ2-3 | TRBV24-1 | CATKETGADTQYF | TGTGCCACCAAGGAGACAGGGGCAGATACGCAGTATTTT
NA | once | TRBJ1-2 | TRBV2 | CASSPDSLNLYGYTF | TGTGCCAGCAGTCCGGACAGCTTAAACCTCTATGGCTACACCTTC
NA | once | TRBJ2-1 | TRBV5-5 | CASSLGFRVDEQFF | TGTGCCAGCAGCTTGGGTTTCAGGGTCGATGAGCAGTTCTTC
NA | NA | TRBJ1-1 | TRBV19 | CASSPEGENTEAFF | TGTGCCAGTAGTCCGGAAGGGGAGAACACTGAAGCTTTCTTT
NA | NA | TRBJ2-7 | TRBV20-1 | CSANRALEQYF | TGCAGTGCCAACAGGGCTCTCGAGCAGTACTTC
NA | NA | TRBJ2-4 | TRBV12-3/TRBV12-4 | CASTIAKNIQYF | TGTGCCAGCACCATAGCCAAAAACATTCAGTACTTC
NA | NA | TRBJ1-5 | TRBV19 | CASSRGFGVMKGQPQHF | TGTGCCAGTAGTCGAGGCTTTGGTGTAATGAAAGGTCAGCCCCAGCATTTT
TRBD1 | NA | TRBJ2-3 | TRBV11-2 | CASTQDRVIDTQYF | TGTGCCAGCACCCAGGACAGGGTGATCGATACGCAGTATTTT
NA | NA | TRBJ1-5 | TRBV19 | CASTSGEAWSQPQHF | TGTGCCAGTACCTCTGGGGAGGCGTGGAGTCAGCCCCAGCATTTT
NA | NA | TRBJ2-7 | TRBV7-3 | CASSPTGGSYEQYF | TGTGCCAGCAGCCCTACAGGAGGGAGCTACGAGCAGTACTTC
NA | few | TRBJ1-3 | TRBV25-1 | CASSPLASSGNTIYF | TGTGCCAGCAGTCCCCTAGCGTCCTCTGGAAACACCATATATTTT
TRBD1 | NA | TRBJ2-5 | TRBV6-4 | CASSDRPRGRQETQYF | TGTGCCAGCAGTGACCGTCCCAGGGGGCGCCAAGAGACCCAGTACTTC
TRBD1 | NA | TRBJ2-2 | TRBV7-9 | CASSLAHRQGIITGELFF | TGTGCCAGCAGCTTAGCGCACCGACAGGGTATTATAACCGGGGAGCTGTTTTTT
TRBD2 | once | TRBJ2-2 | TRBV3-1/TRBV3-2 | CASSNGGAPGELFF | TGTGCCAGCAGCAACGGGGGGGCCCCCGGGGAGCTGTTTTTT
TRBD1 | NA | TRBJ2-7 | TRBV5-1 | CASSLAPGQGYEQYF | TGCGCCAGCAGCTTGGCCCCGGGACAGGGCTACGAGCAGTACTTC
TRBD1 | NA | TRBJ2-2 | TRBV2 | CASTPDRVNTGELFF | TGTGCCAGCACTCCGGACAGGGTGAACACCGGGGAGCTGTTTTTT
NA | few | TRBJ1-5 | TRBV19 | CAGAAGIYQPQHF | TGTGCCGGCGCAGCGGGAATTTATCAGCCCCAGCATTTT
NA | once | TRBJ1-1 | TRBV21-1 | CASSKAPDRVGNTEAFF | TGTGCCAGCAGCAAAGCGCCGGACAGGGTAGGGAACACTGAAGCTTTCTTT
TRBD2 | NA | TRBJ2-1 | TRBV6-5 | CASTQRSGGQFF | TGTGCCAGCACCCAGCGGAGCGGGGGGCAGTTCTTC
TRBD1 | NA | TRBJ1-2 | TRBV3-1/TRBV3-2 | CASSHNRDRVGYTF | TGTGCCAGCAGTCATAACCGGGACAGGGTTGGCTACACCTTC
TRBD1 | NA | TRBJ1-2 | TRBV6-5 | CASSYRGPGYGYTF | TGTGCCAGCAGTTACAGGGGGCCTGGCTATGGCTACACCTTC
TRBD1 | NA | TRBJ2-7 | TRBV6-5 | CASSYRDRGVYEQYF | TGTGCCAGCAGTTACCGGGACAGGGGGGTGTACGAGCAGTACTTC
NA | NA | TRBJ1-2 | TRBV6-5 | CASSSLGGSNYGYTF | TGTGCCAGCAGTTCCCTAGGGGGAAGTAACTATGGCTACACCTTC
NA | NA | TRBJ2-3 | TRBV7-7 | CASSLSGTDTQYF | TGTGCCAGCAGCTTATCAGGCACAGATACGCAGTATTTT
TRBD2 | NA | TRBJ2-1 | TRBV7-6 | CASSLVAGGYNEQFF | TGTGCCAGCAGCTTAGTTGCGGGGGGTTACAATGAGCAGTTCTTC
TRBD1 | NA | TRBJ1-6 | TRBV19 | CASTSGTGRGSPLHF | TGTGCCAGTACTTCCGGGACAGGTCGGGGGTCACCCCTCCACTTT
TRBD1 | once | TRBJ2-1 | TRBV9 | CASSVEGQADNEQFF | TGTGCCAGCAGCGTAGAAGGACAGGCAGACAATGAGCAGTTCTTC
TRBD1 | NA | TRBJ2-3 | TRBV18 | CASSLTGSPDTQYF | TGTGCCAGCTCACTGACAGGGTCTCCTGATACGCAGTATTTT
TRBD1 | NA | TRBJ1-1 | TRBV7-3 | CASSEDRGVAFF | TGTGCCAGCAGCGAGGACAGGGGAGTAGCTTTCTTT
NA | once | TRBJ1-4 | TRBV5-4 | CASSPGSTNEKLFF | TGTGCCAGCAGCCCGGGATCAACTAATGAAAAACTGTTTTTT
NA | NA | TRBJ2-2 | TRBV12-3/TRBV12-4 | CASSHSGELFF | TGTGCCAGCAGTCACTCCGGGGAGCTGTTTTTT
NA | NA | TRBJ1-2 | TRBV5-1 | CASRFLADSNYGYTF | TGCGCCAGCAGGTTCCTGGCAGACTCAAACTATGGCTACACCTTC
NA | NA | TRBJ1-6 | TRBV19 | CASRAGNSPLHF | TGTGCCAGTAGGGCAGGGAACTCACCCCTCCACTTT
NA | NA | TRBJ1-1 | TRBV11-2 | CASSLYQGMGAFF | TGTGCCAGCAGCTTATATCAGGGGATGGGGGCTTTCTTT
TRBD1 | few | TRBJ1-4 | TRBV7-9 | CATGQGLNEKLFF | TGTGCCACAGGACAGGGCCTTAATGAAAAACTGTTTTTT